The 21 T cell receptor beta chains listed next were all sequenced from one sample in a study of memory CD4+ T cells and cytomegalovirus serostatus (dated by TCRdb to between 2018 and 2021). Single viable CD3+CD4+CD8-CD45RO+ cells were sorted as memory CD4+ T cells on a FACSAria II. Library method: the immunoSEQ multiplex PCR assay. TCRdb holds this immuneACCESS table with in-frame rearrangements only. Some clones are missing; in checked studies, unresolved V genes explain under half, and the rest has no known cause. For this sample there are about 73,000 clones; approximately 78% appear just once. 2% to 3% of the sample goes to the ten largest clones. The source material was memory CD4+ T cells from blood. The receptors stem from an adult in good health and CMV-seropositive.

This clone was seen a few times. The CDR3: CASSEVQLAGTSDTQYF. CDR3 sequence (DNA): TGTGCCAGCAGTGAAGTCCAACTAGCGGGTACGTCAGATACGCAGTATTTT. The chain is built from TRBV2 and TRBJ2-3; 9 bases map to TRBD2. The CDR3 has 17 amino acids. V lost 1 base, J lost 4 bases, and 9 bases stayed unmatched. CDR1 is SNHLY, CDR2 FYNNEI, per germline. The full variable domain, with the rest looked up from reference TRBV2 and TRBJ2-3, is EPEVTQTPSHQVTQMGQEVILRCVPISNHLYFYWYRQILGQKVEFLVSFYNNEISEKSEIFDDQFSVERPDGSNFTLKIRSTKLEDSAMYFCASSEVQLAGTSDTQYFGPGTRLTVL.

This clone was counted a single time. The chain joins TRBV10-3 to TRBJ2-1, with D possibly matching TRBD2 (6 bases). The CDR3 runs 12 residues. The V end lost 8 bases, the J end lost 8 bases, and 13 bases lay between the germline ends. The germline CDR1 and CDR2 sequences are ENHRY and SYGVKD. The CDR3 nucleotides read TGTGCCATCCTCGGGAGCGGCGATGAGCAGTTCTTC. Protein product: CAILGSGDEQFF.

This clone was observed a handful of times. The chain has TRBV6-6 and TRBJ1-5; D is unresolved. From germline, CDR1 is MNHNY and CDR2 SVGAGI (reference sequence). The V gene lost 2 bases and the J gene lost 5 bases, with 7 bases spanning the gap. The CDR3 spans 13 residues. CDR3 nucleotide sequence: TGTGCCAGCAGTTACGCGGAGGATCAGCCCCAGCATTTT. Translated, it gives CASSYAEDQPQHF.

This chain links TRBV5-5 with TRBJ1-5; TRBD1 agrees at 10 bases. CDR1 is SGHKS, CDR2 YYEKEE, per germline (reference sequence). Germline trimming cut 5 bases from V and 5 bases from J; bases unmatched to any gene: 7. This CDR3 comprises 15 residues. CDR3 amino acids: CASSWSGTGDQPQHF. As DNA, the CDR3 is TGTGCCAGCAGTTGGTCCGGGACAGGGGATCAGCCCCAGCATTTT.

The gene calls are TRBV5-6 and TRBJ1-4; D is perhaps TRBD1 (5 bases). The V gene lost 0 bases and the J gene lost 7 bases, with 7 bases spanning the gap. The CDR3 extends over 13 amino acids. Germline V CDR1 and CDR2: SGHDT, YYEEEE. This CDR3 reads CASSLAGGEKLFF. Here the CDR3 DNA reads TGTGCCAGCAGCTTGGCCGGGGGTGAAAAACTGTTTTTT.

The rearrangement uses TRBV7-2 and TRBJ1-6; possibly TRBD1 for D (5 bases). The CDR3 spans 17 residues. The V end lost 1 base, the J end lost 2 bases, and 12 bases lay between the germline ends. Germline V gene sequence: CDR1 SGHTA, CDR2 FQGNSA. As DNA, the CDR3 is TGTGCCAGCAGCTTAGAGCCCAGGGTAGCCTATAATTCACCCCTCCACTTT. Protein: CASSLEPRVAYNSPLHF.

This chain links TRBV29-1 with TRBJ1-3; D uncertain. Germline-derived CDR1 and CDR2 are SQVTM and ANQGSEA. The CDR3 has 13 residues. Trimming cost V 4 bases and J 0 bases, with 7 bases left between them. The CDR3 nucleotides are TGCAGCGTTGTCGGCCCCTCTGGAAACACCATATATTTT. It codes for CSVVGPSGNTIYF.

The chain carries TRBV18 and TRBJ2-1; 10 bases agree with TRBD1. CDR1 is KGHSH, CDR2 LQKENI, per germline. The CDR3 has 14 amino acids. Losses at the gene ends were 6 bases for V and 10 bases for J; bases not matched to a gene: 9. CDR3 loop: CASSPTGTGDEQFF. The CDR3 DNA reads as TGTGCCAGCTCCCCCACCGGGACAGGGGACGAGCAGTTCTTC.

V is TRBV6-6 and J is TRBJ1-1; D is possibly TRBD1 (5 bases). The V end lost 4 bases, the J end lost 1 base, and 13 bases lay between the germline ends. The germline V gene encodes CDR1 MNHNY and CDR2 SVGAGI (reference sequence). This CDR3 comprises 15 residues. The CDR3 is CASSSPGSGNTEAFF. The DNA of the CDR3 is TGTGCCAGCAGTTCTCCAGGGTCGGGGAACACTGAAGCTTTCTTT.

This clone was seen a single time. This chain links TRBV11-2 with TRBJ1-1, with D uncertain. CDR1 is SGHAT, CDR2 FQNNGV, per germline. Trimming cost V 1 base and J 1 base, with 13 bases left between them. The CDR3 loop spans 16 amino acids. The CDR3 DNA is TGTGCCAGCAGCTTAGCCGGATGGCAGCCGAACACTGAAGCTTTCTTT. Amino acid sequence: CASSLAGWQPNTEAFF. Together with reference TRBV11-2 and TRBJ1-1, the CDR3 gives the full variable domain: EAGVAQSPRYKIIEKRQSVAFWCNPISGHATLYWYQQILGQGPKLLIQFQNNGVVDDSQLPKDRFSAERLKGVDSTLKIQPAKLEDSAVYLCASSLAGWQPNTEAFFGQGTRLTVV.

This sequence joins TRBV30 and TRBJ1-6; a possible D gene is TRBD1 (6 bases). Germline loops: CDR1 GTSNPN, CDR2 SVGIG (reference sequence). The length of the CDR3 is 21 residues. Trimming left V 0 bases short and J 0 bases short, with 24 bases between. The CDR3, as DNA: TGTGCCTGGAGTGTACGGTCCCTCGGACAGCTAGCCGTCTCCTATAATTCACCCCTCCACTTT. Its translation is CAWSVRSLGQLAVSYNSPLHF.

The rearrangement links TRBV29-1 to TRBJ2-1, with 11 bases lining up with TRBD2. Germline V CDR1 and CDR2: SQVTM, ANQGSEA. V shed 7 bases, J shed 5 bases, and the junction held 10 bases outside the gene matches. The CDR3 sequence is 15 residues long. For the CDR3, the DNA is TGCAGCGCCCCAATGAGACTAGCGGGAAACAATGAGCAGTTCTTC. Protein product: CSAPMRLAGNNEQFF.

The chain carries TRBV4-1 and TRBJ2-3; D is unresolved. The CDR3 loop spans 16 amino acids. Germline V gives CDR1 MGHRA, CDR2 YSYEKL. Between the trimmed V and J ends, which lost 1 base and 2 bases, there was a span of 13 bases. The CDR3 DNA sequence: TGCGCCAGCAGCCAAGTGAATATGGGGTTCACAGATACGCAGTATTTT. Its protein is CASSQVNMGFTDTQYF.

The chain uses TRBV7-2 and TRBJ1-1, with unresolved D. Per germline, CDR1 SGHTA and CDR2 FQGNSA. Trimming shortened V by 0 bases and J by 4 bases, and 12 bases separated the two germline ends. The length of the CDR3 is 15 residues. The DNA of the CDR3 is TGTGCCAGCAGCTTAGCGGGAGGGCGGACCACTGAAGCTTTCTTT. This translates into CASSLAGGRTTEAFF.

The V and J genes are TRBV5-6 and TRBJ1-1; the D is unclear. The CDR3 runs 12 residues. V was trimmed by 2 bases and J by 6 bases, leaving 8 bases between them. Germline CDR1 SGHDT, CDR2 YYEEEE. CDR3 nucleotide sequence: TGTGCCAGCAGCTTCTCCCTCTCTGAAGCTTTCTTT. This translates into CASSFSLSEAFF.

This rearrangement joins TRBV11-3 to TRBJ2-3; tentative D call: TRBD2 (7 bases). CDR1 and CDR2 (germline): SGHNT, YENEEA. V was cut by 5 bases and J by 3 bases, with 15 bases left in between. The CDR3 totals 15 residues. For the CDR3, the DNA is TGTGCCAGCAGCGGCTGGGGGGGGGCGACAGATACGCAGTATTTT. Protein: CASSGWGGATDTQYF.

The chain employs TRBV5-1 and TRBJ1-4; no reliable D call. Germline-derived CDR1 and CDR2 are SGHRS and YFSETQ. V lost 0 bases and J lost 0, with 9 bases in between. This CDR3 contains 16 residues. Here the CDR3 reads CASSLEDWATNEKLFF. DNA for the CDR3: TGCGCCAGCAGCTTGGAAGACTGGGCAACTAATGAAAAACTGTTTTTT.

The V gene is TRBV18, the J gene TRBJ1-1; tentatively, D is TRBD1 (6 bases). The CDR3 runs 15 residues. The V end was cut by 3 bases, the J end by 2 bases, with 13 bases between. Germline V gene lookup returns CDR1 KGHSH and CDR2 LQKENI. CDR3 nucleotide sequence: TGTGCCAGCTCACCCGGGGGGGGGACAAACACTGAAGCTTTCTTT. Residues: CASSPGGGTNTEAFF.

The sample holds a few counts of this clone. V and J are TRBV19 and TRBJ1-2; no clear D. This CDR3 has 13 residues. Germline assignment: CDR1 LNHDA and CDR2 SQIVND (reference sequence). The germline V and J ends were trimmed by 5 bases and 2 bases, with 9 bases remaining between them. The CDR3 DNA is TGTGCCAGTAGTTCTCAGGAGAACTATGGCTACACCTTC. As protein: CASSSQENYGYTF.

This clone turned up a few times. The genes are TRBV25-1 and TRBJ1-3; 10 bases line up with TRBD1. V trimming: 4 bases; J trimming: 8 bases; junction bases outside the gene matches: 11. The CDR3 loop spans 16 amino acids. The germline gives CDR1 MGHDK, CDR2 SYGVNS. This CDR3 reads CASSGEIRDRGHTIYF. CDR3 sequence (DNA): TGTGCCAGCAGTGGCGAGATCCGGGACAGGGGACACACCATATATTTT. The full variable domain, completed using reference TRBV25-1 and TRBJ1-3, is EADIYQTPRYLVIGTGKKITLECSQTMGHDKMYWYQQDPGMELHLIHYSYGVNSTEKGDLSSESTVSRIRTEHFPLTLESARPSHTSQYLCASSGEIRDRGHTIYFGEGSWLTVV.

This chain joins TRBV11-2 and TRBJ1-1; TRBD1 aligns across 8 bases. The CDR3 runs to 14 residues. Trimming cost V 4 bases and J 0 bases; bases outside gene matches: 1. Germline V gene lookup returns CDR1 SGHAT and CDR2 FQNNGV. CDR3 bases: TGTGCCAGCAGCTCGGACAGGGTGAACACTGAAGCTTTCTTT. Translating it yields CASSSDRVNTEAFF.